The rows below give T cell receptor beta chains drawn from one sample of a study of blood T cells in healthy people across ages. TCRdb independently ran MiXCR on the 5' RACE reads; one entry per CDR3 protein. Of some 1.6 million distinct CDR3 sequences detected, 30% to 35% appear once; the ten largest clones hold about 10%. The specimen sequenced was blood. The receptors derive from a woman in her 30s in good health. CDR3s include the opening cysteine and the closing phenylalanine or tryptophan. D genes are given only for firm matches. Not every row has a clone size; where given, it reads once, few, many or a size class.

cdr3_length: 11; clone_size: -; j_call: TRBJ1-1; v_call: TRBV29-1; d_call: TRBD1; cdr3_nt: TGCAGCGGGGGACAGGGCCGGGAAGCTTTCTTT; cdr3_aa: CSGGQGREAFF
cdr3_length: 15; clone_size: few; j_call: TRBJ2-7; v_call: TRBV9; d_call: TRBD2; cdr3_nt: TGTGCCAGCAGCATCTCAGGGACTAGCAGCTACGAGCAGTACTTC; cdr3_aa: CASSISGTSSYEQYF
cdr3_length: 14; clone_size: -; j_call: TRBJ1-1; v_call: TRBV7-9; d_call: -; cdr3_nt: TGTGCCAGCAGCCCAACAGCGACCCACACTGAAGCTTTCTTT; cdr3_aa: CASSPTATHTEAFF
cdr3_length: 16; clone_size: -; j_call: TRBJ2-7; v_call: TRBV6-5; d_call: TRBD2; cdr3_nt: TGCGCCAGCAGTTACTCTTCTAGCGGGACTTGCTACGAGCAGTACTTC; cdr3_aa: CASSYSSSGTCYEQYF
cdr3_length: 15; clone_size: -; j_call: TRBJ1-6; v_call: TRBV2; d_call: -; cdr3_nt: TGTGCCAGCAGTGAAACCTGGACAGCGAATTCACCCCTCCACTTT; cdr3_aa: CASSETWTANSPLHF
cdr3_length: 14; clone_size: -; j_call: TRBJ1-5; v_call: TRBV27; d_call: TRBD1; cdr3_nt: TGTGCCAGCAGTTTCACAGGGGGCTCTCAGCCCCAGCATTTT; cdr3_aa: CASSFTGGSQPQHF
cdr3_length: 19; clone_size: few; j_call: TRBJ1-4; v_call: TRBV28; d_call: -; cdr3_nt: TGTGCCAGCAGACCACGATTAACGGGACCAAGAACAACTAATGAAAAACTGTTTTTT; cdr3_aa: CASRPRLTGPRTTNEKLFF
cdr3_length: 14; clone_size: -; j_call: TRBJ2-1; v_call: TRBV27; d_call: -; cdr3_nt: TGTGCCAGCAGTAAGACAGTACCCTACAATGAGCAGTTCTTC; cdr3_aa: CASSKTVPYNEQFF
cdr3_length: 14; clone_size: few; j_call: TRBJ2-1; v_call: TRBV21-1; d_call: -; cdr3_nt: TGTGCCAGCCGATTTTTGAGCGGTGTTGATGAGCAGTTCTTC; cdr3_aa: CASRFLSGVDEQFF
cdr3_length: 14; clone_size: few; j_call: TRBJ2-1; v_call: TRBV11-2; d_call: -; cdr3_nt: TGTGCCAGCAGCTTAGAGAGCATCTGGAATGAGCAGTTCTTC; cdr3_aa: CASSLESIWNEQFF
cdr3_length: 13; clone_size: -; j_call: TRBJ2-1; v_call: TRBV3-1; d_call: -; cdr3_nt: TGTGCCAGCAGCCAAGTTCAGTACAATGAGCAGTTCTTC; cdr3_aa: CASSQVQYNEQFF
cdr3_length: 14; clone_size: few; j_call: TRBJ2-1; v_call: TRBV27; d_call: TRBD1; cdr3_nt: TGTGCCAGCAGTCTGGACAGGGGAGACAATGAGCAGTTCTTC; cdr3_aa: CASSLDRGDNEQFF
cdr3_length: 15; clone_size: few; j_call: TRBJ1-5; v_call: TRBV6-1; d_call: -; cdr3_nt: TGTGCCAGCAGTGAAGACAGTGGCCCAAATCAGCCCCAGCATTTT; cdr3_aa: CASSEDSGPNQPQHF
cdr3_length: 14; clone_size: -; j_call: TRBJ2-5; v_call: TRBV7-9; d_call: -; cdr3_nt: TGTGCCAGCAGCTTTAAGACTAGTCAAGAGACCCAGTACTTC; cdr3_aa: CASSFKTSQETQYF
cdr3_length: 13; clone_size: -; j_call: TRBJ2-7; v_call: TRBV20-1; d_call: -; cdr3_nt: TGCAGTGCTAGAGAGGGGGGAACAACCGAGCAGTACTTC; cdr3_aa: CSAREGGTTEQYF
cdr3_length: 20; clone_size: many; j_call: TRBJ2-1; v_call: TRBV5-1; d_call: TRBD2; cdr3_nt: TGCGCCAGCAGCTTGTGGGGGAAAACGGCGGCGGGGGTATCCTACAATGAGCAGTTCTTC; cdr3_aa: CASSLWGKTAAGVSYNEQFF
cdr3_length: 13; clone_size: few; j_call: TRBJ1-2; v_call: TRBV6-5; d_call: -; cdr3_nt: TGTGCCAGCAGTTACTCCCAGAGCGATGGCTACACCTTC; cdr3_aa: CASSYSQSDGYTF